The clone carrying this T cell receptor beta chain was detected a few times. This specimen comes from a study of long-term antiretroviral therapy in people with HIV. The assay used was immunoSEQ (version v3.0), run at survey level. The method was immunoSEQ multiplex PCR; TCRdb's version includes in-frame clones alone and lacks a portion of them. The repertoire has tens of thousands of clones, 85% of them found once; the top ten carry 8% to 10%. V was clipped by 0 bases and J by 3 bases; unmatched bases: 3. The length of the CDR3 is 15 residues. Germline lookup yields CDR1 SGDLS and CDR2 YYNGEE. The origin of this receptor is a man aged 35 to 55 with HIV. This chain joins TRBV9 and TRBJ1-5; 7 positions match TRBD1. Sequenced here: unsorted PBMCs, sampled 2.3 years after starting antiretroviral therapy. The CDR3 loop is CASSVEGAFNQPQHF. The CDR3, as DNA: TGTGCCAGCAGCGTAGAGGGGGCCTTCAATCAGCCCCAGCATTTT.